One sample yielded the 9 T cell receptor beta chains listed below, sequenced in a study of OX40 agonist ivuxolimab in advanced cancers. The assay was immunoSEQ multiplex PCR, and TCRdb's table has in-frame clones only and misses some. The data hold about 72,000 clones, with 89% observed a single time. Specimen: CD4+ or CD8+ T cells sorted from blood, collected in a trial of the OX40 agonist ivuxolimab. The origin of the receptors is an adult with an advanced solid tumor such as melanoma, head and neck, liver or kidney cancer.

The chain uses TRBV7-9 and TRBJ2-4, with D maybe TRBD1 (5 bases). V lost 4 bases to trimming and J lost 6 bases, with 13 bases between them. The germline CDR1 and CDR2 sequences are SEHNR and FQNEAQ (reference sequence). This CDR3 has 14 residues. The CDR3 DNA is TGTGCCAGCAGCTCCCAGGGTGGTCGAAACATTCAGTACTTC. This codes for CASSSQGGRNIQYF.

Written as DNA, the CDR3 is TGTGCCGCCGGTGTCTATAGCAATCAGCCCCAGCATTTT. Its protein is CAAGVYSNQPQHF. The genes are TRBV6-1 and TRBJ1-5; D gene uncertain. The CDR3 covers 13 residues. CDR1 is MNHNS and CDR2 is SASEGT in the germline V gene. V was trimmed by 11 bases and J by 0 bases, leaving 11 bases between them.

The CDR3 is CASSEGAGIYGYTF. In DNA, the CDR3 is TGTGCCAGCAGTGAGGGGGCAGGGATTTATGGCTACACCTTC. The V call is TRBV2, the J call TRBJ1-2, with D possibly being TRBD1 (6 bases). The germline V gene has CDR1 SNHLY and CDR2 FYNNEI. Trimming pared 3 bases from V and 5 bases from J, leaving 13 bases between. The CDR3 extends over 14 amino acids.

The genes are TRBV5-1 and TRBJ2-7; TRBD2 aligns across 10 bases. The CDR3 is made up of 15 amino acids. V lost 3 bases and J lost 4; bases outside the gene matches: 7. Germline lookup yields CDR1 SGHRS and CDR2 YFSETQ. Here the CDR3 reads CASSSKTSGPYEQYF. The CDR3 bases are TGCGCCAGCAGCTCAAAGACTAGCGGGCCGTACGAGCAGTACTTC.

To note about this clone: It is likely a read error, because the conserved phenylalanine at the end of the CDR3 is missing. CDR3: CASSLLRDHLNYGYTL. The CDR3 bases are TGTGCCAGCAGTTTATTAAGGGACCACCTTAACTATGGCTACACCTTG. The V gene is TRBV28, the J gene TRBJ1-2; possible D gene TRBD1, 5 bases. V was trimmed by 1 base and J by 1 base, leaving 13 bases between them. The CDR3 totals 16 residues. Per germline, CDR1 MDHEN and CDR2 SYDVKM.

V usage is TRBV5-4 and J usage is TRBJ2-7; TRBD1 or TRBD2 may be the D gene (5 bases each). Germline loops: CDR1 SGHNT, CDR2 YYREEE (reference sequence). The length of the CDR3 is 17 residues. V was pared by 4 bases and J by 1 base, with 21 bases between. Here the CDR3 reads CASSQVIVRGASYEQYF. CDR3 DNA: TGTGCCAGCAGCCAAGTAATAGTACGGGGCGCTTCCTACGAGCAGTACTTC.

The chain carries TRBV5-6 and TRBJ2-7; D is perhaps TRBD1 (5 bases). The germline V gene encodes CDR1 SGHDT and CDR2 YYEEEE. The CDR3 runs to 13 residues. Trimming left V 0 bases short and J 5 bases short, with 9 bases between. CDR3 protein: CASSLGRENEQYF. The CDR3 DNA reads TGTGCCAGCAGCTTGGGCAGGGAAAACGAGCAGTACTTC.

This clone turned up a few times. The genes are TRBV18 and TRBJ1-5; a possible D gene is TRBD1 (5 bases). With 3 bases removed from V and 0 bases from J, the gap between germline ends came to 9 bases. Germline assignment: CDR1 KGHSH and CDR2 LQKENI. The CDR3 spans 15 residues. DNA for the CDR3: TGTGCCAGCTCACCGGGGCAGGGTAGCAATCAGCCCCAGCATTTT. Its protein product is CASSPGQGSNQPQHF.

Remarks on this clone: A read error may produce the germline difference seen at one junction end. V gene TRBV2 combines with J gene TRBJ2-3, with no clear D. The CDR3 sequence is 10 residues long. The germline V gene encodes CDR1 SNHLY and CDR2 FYNNEI. CDR3 in amino acids: CASSEGHPHF. Written as DNA, the CDR3 is TGTGCCAGCAGTGAAGGCCACCCACATTTT.